Here is one TCR beta chain with its context. The antigen is undetermined. This specimen comes from a study of shared clonotypes between healthy human individuals. Study-wide background: Per-donor plates numbered three CD4 naive, three CD4 memory, two CD8 naive and one CD8 memory. Study-wide results and caveats: Larger richness was generally estimated for naive than memory subsets.

The naive CD8 population came from CD45RO-negative cells selected for CCR7, without terminally differentiated effector memory CD45RA+ cells. The table came from immunoSEQ multiplex PCR; TCRdb's copy has only in-frame clones and leaves some out. The sample records 750,000 to 1,000,000 clones, 80% to 95% being singletons. This TCR came from a man younger than 40 in good health. Sequenced input: naive CD8+ T cells sorted from blood.

This chain's CDR3 is CAWSGAKNTGELFF. As DNA, the CDR3 is TGTGCCTGGAGTGGGGCAAAGAACACCGGGGAGCTGTTTTTT. The chain is built from TRBV30 and TRBJ2-2; no clear D. Between the trimmed V and J ends, which lost 1 base and 1 base, there was a span of 7 bases. CDR1 and CDR2 (germline): GTSNPN, SVGIG (reference sequence). The CDR3 is 14 residues long.